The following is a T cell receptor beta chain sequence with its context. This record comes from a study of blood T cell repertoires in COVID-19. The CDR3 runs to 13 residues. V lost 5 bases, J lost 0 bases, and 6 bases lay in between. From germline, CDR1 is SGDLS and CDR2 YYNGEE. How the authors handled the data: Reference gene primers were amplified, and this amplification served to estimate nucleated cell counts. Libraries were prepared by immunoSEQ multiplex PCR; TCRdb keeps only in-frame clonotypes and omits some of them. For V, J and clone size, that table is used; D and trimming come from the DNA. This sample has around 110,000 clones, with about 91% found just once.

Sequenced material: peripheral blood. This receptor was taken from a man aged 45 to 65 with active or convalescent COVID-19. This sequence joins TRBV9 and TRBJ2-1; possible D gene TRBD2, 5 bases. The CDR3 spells CASRAVSYNEQFF. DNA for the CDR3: TGTGCCAGCAGAGCGGTCTCCTACAATGAGCAGTTCTTC.